A single sample gave rise to the 2 T cell receptor beta chains below, sequenced in a study of response to subunit inactivated influenza vaccine (dated by TCRdb to 2017 to 2018). In the paper's terms, the time point label means: around 42 days after influenza vaccine administration. The method was RT-PCR. Data came from an Illumina HiSeq 2500. TCRdb redid the processing of the public reads, applying fastp at Q25 and MiXCR, and retained in-frame beta chains. Here each entry gathers all rows of one CDR3 protein and keeps the most common genes and DNA. Here the sample has fewer than 700,000 distinct CDR3 sequences; 10% to 15% occur a single time. The top ten hold approximately 14% of the sample. Here the sequenced sample was PBMCs from blood, taken 40 to 50 days after vaccination. These receptors originate from a man aged 45-60 years who received an inactivated influenza vaccine. Donor details come from another sample of the same person, matched by shared clones.

This clonotype was recorded a few times. The J gene is TRBJ2-3, the V gene TRBV9; TRBD2 matches 13 bases. Germline V gene data show CDR1 as SGDLS and CDR2 as YYNGEE. The CDR3 loop spans 17 amino acids. The ends lost 4 bases at V and 5 bases at J; junction bases unmatched: 10. The CDR3 is CASSLGTSGTLKDTQYF. CDR3 bases: TGTGCCAGCAGCTTAGGGACTAGCGGGACGCTTAAAGATACGCAGTATTTT.

This clonotype was seen repeatedly, ten times or more. This chain connects TRBV6-1 to TRBJ2-7, with 8 bases aligning to TRBD1. Germline CDR1 and CDR2: MNHNS and SASEGT. V lost 8 bases to trimming and J lost 0 bases; unmatched junction nucleotides: 15. The CDR3 is 17 residues long. The CDR3 bases are TGTGCCAGCCGCAAGGAGGCAGGGGGCTTCTCCTCCTACGAGCAGTACTTC. As protein: CASRKEAGGFSSYEQYF.